This TCR beta chain is from a study of response to subunit inactivated influenza vaccine. Study results and caveats: Only a handful of new T cells, the authors suggested, are recruited with each seasonal influenza vaccination.

In TCRdb, the RT-PCR reads were re-called with MiXCR into one record per CDR3 protein. The table includes around 530,000 distinct CDR3 sequences, 10% to 15% detected once. This clonotype has ten or more counts. Its antigen is not known. The TCR sequence derives from a man aged 50-59 years who received an inactivated influenza vaccine. The specimen comprised PBMCs from blood, sampled on the day of vaccination.

CDR3 protein: CSVDRGTRLEAFF. CDR3 DNA: TGCAGCGTTGACAGGGGCACCCGGCTAGAAGCTTTCTTT. The genes are TRBV29-1 and TRBJ1-1; weak D call: TRBD1 (6 bases). Trimming pared 3 bases from V and 8 bases from J, leaving 16 bases between. The CDR3 consists of 13 residues. CDR1 and CDR2 from the germline V gene are SQVTM and ANQGSEA. Full variable domain (outside the CDR3, taken from reference TRBV29-1 and TRBJ1-1): SAVISQKPSRDICQRGTSLTIQCQVDSQVTMMFWYRQQPGQSLTLIATANQGSEATYESGFVIDKFPISRPNLTFSTLTVSNMSPEDSSIYLCSVDRGTRLEAFFGQGTRLTVV.